This T cell receptor beta chain was retrieved from a study of blood T cell repertoires in COVID-19. The CDR3 spans 14 residues. With V trimmed by 5 bases and J by 5 bases, 6 bases remained unmatched. CDR1 and CDR2 (germline): SGHAT, FQNNGV. Enrollees, 18 to 89 years old, lived in 24 US areas. Repertoires were generated with immunoSEQ multiplex PCR, while TCRdb's copy carries only in-frame clones and drops some. The sample comprises some 170,000 clones, around 84% of which are singletons, and approximately 6% rests with the top ten. Only one count was recorded for this clone. The sample carries other DNA sequences with the same CDR3.

The gene calls are TRBV11-2 and TRBJ1-1; 9 positions match TRBD1. Material for sequencing was PBMCs or T cells enriched from blood (not recorded which). This receptor was taken from a man aged 35 to 55 who had recovered from COVID-19. CDR3 DNA sequence: TGTGCCAGCAGCCCACAGGGGGCTTATACTGAAGCTTTCTTT. Protein sequence: CASSPQGAYTEAFF.